The entry below gives a single T cell receptor (beta chain) sequence along with its context. The antigen is unknown. Here immunoSEQ multiplex PCR was the method, and the copy in TCRdb shows in-frame clones only, minus some. There are about 250,000 clones in the sample; under 75% occur only once, and 15% to 17% lies in the top ten. Trimming removed 4 bases from V and 8 bases from J, with 11 bases in between. Germline values: CDR1 GTSNPN, CDR2 SVGIG (reference sequence). CDR3 size: 12 residues. This entry belongs to a study of cytotoxic CD8 clonotypes in ibrutinib-treated CLL. Study-wide results and limits: Sampling of sustained-remission and progressing patients occurred at differing times.

The sample in question was PBMCs, obtained after 24 months of ibrutinib treatment. The chain uses TRBV30 and TRBJ1-4, with no clear D. This TCR was sampled from a human donor with chronic lymphocytic leukemia. The CDR3 DNA is TGTGCCTGGAAAGGTTACGGGGAAAAACTGTTTTTT. Amino acid sequence: CAWKGYGEKLFF.